These T cell receptor beta chains were read from a single sample in a study of OX40 agonist ivuxolimab in advanced cancers. Method: immunoSEQ multiplex PCR; TCRdb's copy keeps in-frame clones and lacks some. The sample holds roughly 80,000 clones, 86% seen once. Sample: CD4+ or CD8+ T cells sorted from blood, taken in a trial of the OX40 agonist ivuxolimab. The receptors come from an adult with an advanced solid tumor such as melanoma, head and neck, liver or kidney cancer. The CDR3 runs from the conserved cysteine through the conserved F or W. A D gene is named only where the DNA matches it firmly. Clone sizes are given selectively: once, few, many, or a class where the clone is expanded.

V	D	J	size	DNA	CDR3
TRBV9	-	TRBJ2-1	-	TGTGCCAGCAGCGGTGGGCGTATGCGATACAATGAGCAGTTCTTC	CASSGGRMRYNEQFF
TRBV6-5	-	TRBJ2-1	-	TGTGCCACCAAGCCAGGGGTGGCGATCAATGAGCAGTTCTTC	CATKPGVAINEQFF
TRBV10-2	-	TRBJ2-2	-	TGCGCCAGCAATTCCGGGACTGCGAACACCGGGGAGCTGTTTTTT	CASNSGTANTGELFF
TRBV9	-	TRBJ2-5	-	TGTGCCAGCAGCGTAAGTGATGGACGGACTCAAGAGACCCAGTACTTC	CASSVSDGRTQETQYF
TRBV6-5	-	TRBJ2-1	few	TGTGCCAGCAGTTCGCCTAGGACCGGTCACAATGAGCAGTTCTTC	CASSSPRTGHNEQFF
TRBV6-5	-	TRBJ1-4	-	TGTGCCAGCACCCAGGGGAATGAGGAAAAACTGTTTTTT	CASTQGNEEKLFF
TRBV2	TRBD2	TRBJ2-1	once	TGTGCCAGCAGGGTTTATGCGCGGGGGGACCACAATGAGCAGTTCTTC	CASRVYARGDHNEQFF
TRBV7-6	-	TRBJ2-5	-	TGTGCCAGCAGCATCGGGGAATGGGAGACCCAGTACTTC	CASSIGEWETQYF
TRBV28	TRBD1	TRBJ1-3	-	TGTGCCACCCATTCCGGGACAGGGAACAGTATATATTTT	CATHSGTGNSIYF
TRBV7-3	TRBD1	TRBJ2-3	-	TGTGCCAGCAGCTCGACAGGGGATACGCAGTATTTT	CASSSTGDTQYF